This T cell receptor beta chain originates from a study of T cells after yellow fever vaccination. TCRdb processed the 5' RACE reads anew with MiXCR; each CDR3 protein has one entry. The table lists 150,000 to 200,000 distinct CDR3 sequences, approximately 6.2% of them singletons, with 2.5% to 3.5% in the top ten. Losses at the gene ends were 2 bases for V and 2 bases for J; bases not matched to a gene: 14. In germline, CDR1 is LGHNA, CDR2 YNFKEQ. This CDR3 region has 18 residues. The J gene is TRBJ1-2, the V gene TRBV4-2, with 7 bases matching TRBD1. The input for sequencing was CD4+ T cells sorted from PBMCs, taken on the day of the first yellow fever vaccination. The clonotype comes from a man in his late teens or twenties who received the YFV17D yellow fever vaccine. The CDR3 spells CASSQPPWAGGANYGYTF. The CDR3 bases are TGTGCCAGCAGCCAACCTCCCTGGGCAGGGGGTGCGAACTATGGCTACACCTTC.